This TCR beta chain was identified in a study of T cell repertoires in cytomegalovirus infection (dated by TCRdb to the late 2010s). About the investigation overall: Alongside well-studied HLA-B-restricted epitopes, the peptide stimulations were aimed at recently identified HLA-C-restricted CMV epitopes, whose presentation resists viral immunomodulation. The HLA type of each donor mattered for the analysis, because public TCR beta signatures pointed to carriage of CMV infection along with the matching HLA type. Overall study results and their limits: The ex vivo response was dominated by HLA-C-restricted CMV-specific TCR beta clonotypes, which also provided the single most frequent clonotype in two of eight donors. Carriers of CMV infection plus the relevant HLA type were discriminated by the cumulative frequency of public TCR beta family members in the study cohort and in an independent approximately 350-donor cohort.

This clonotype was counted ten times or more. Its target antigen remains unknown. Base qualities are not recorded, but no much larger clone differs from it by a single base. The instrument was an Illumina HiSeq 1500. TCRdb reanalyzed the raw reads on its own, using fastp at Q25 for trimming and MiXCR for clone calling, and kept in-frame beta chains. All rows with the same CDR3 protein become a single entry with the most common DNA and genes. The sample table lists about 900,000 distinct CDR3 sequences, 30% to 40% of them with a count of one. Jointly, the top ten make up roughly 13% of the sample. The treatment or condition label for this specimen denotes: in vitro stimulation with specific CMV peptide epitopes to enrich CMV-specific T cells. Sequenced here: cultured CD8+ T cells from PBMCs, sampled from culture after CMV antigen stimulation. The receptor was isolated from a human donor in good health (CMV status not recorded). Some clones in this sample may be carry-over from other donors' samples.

The CDR3 here reads CASSPRTATSGVERETQYF. The bases read TGTGCCAGCAGCCCACGGACAGCCACTTCTGGGGTTGAACGAGAGACCCAGTACTTC. Recombination linked TRBV7-9 to TRBJ2-5, with TRBD1 perhaps the D gene, on 6 matching bases. The germline V gene (reference sequence) yields SEHNR for CDR1 and FQNEAQ for CDR2. Cut back by 5 bases and 4 bases, the V and J ends lie 29 bases apart. The CDR3 runs 19 residues from the cysteine to the phenylalanine. Only the CDR3 portion is preserved as DNA: 57 bases, with reading frame beginning at the first base.